The clone carrying this TCR beta chain is a singleton in its sample. The sample originates from a study of shared clonotypes between healthy human individuals. This CDR3 spans 14 amino acids. CDR1 SGHAT and CDR2 FQNNGV come from the germline V gene. Trimming took off 5 bases at V and 14 bases at J, with 21 bases between the two ends. Repertoires were generated with immunoSEQ multiplex PCR, while TCRdb's copy carries only in-frame clones and drops some. The table includes around 980,000 clones, more than 75% detected once. The sequence was obtained from a man aged 18 to 30 in good health. Some clones in this sample may be carry-over from other donors' samples. The V gene is TRBV11-2, the J gene TRBJ1-4; weak D call: TRBD1 (6 bases). Sequenced input: memory CD4+ T cells from PBMCs. Documented subset: CD45RA-negative fraction. The CDR3 region is CASSPRLTGSRLFF. In DNA form, the CDR3 reads TGTGCCAGCAGCCCCCGGCTTACAGGGTCACGGCTGTTTTTT.